This T cell receptor beta chain is drawn from a study of shared clonotypes between healthy human individuals. Naive CD8 cells lacked CD45RO, underwent positive selection for CCR7 and left out terminally differentiated effector memory CD45RA+ cells. There were no recent acute infections or vaccinations among the donors, who were healthy HIV-negative adults. Trimming cost V 3 bases and J 5 bases, with 11 bases left between them. Germline V gene lookup returns CDR1 LNHDA and CDR2 SQIVND (reference sequence). CDR3 length equals 13 residues. Each subset's genomic DNA was shared equally among a number of immunoSEQ plates. In the sorted-subset replicate PCRs, 200 ng DNA, 25,000 to 30,000 T cell genomes, was used. Repertoires were generated with immunoSEQ multiplex PCR, while TCRdb's copy carries only in-frame clones and drops some. Of 2 million to 2.5 million clones listed, under 95% are singletons.

Sequencing input: naive CD8+ T cells from PBMCs. This TCR derives from a man aged 18 to 35 in good health. Some clones in this sample may be carry-over from other donors' samples. The J gene is TRBJ2-7, the V gene TRBV19, with D possibly matching TRBD1 (5 bases). The CDR3 spells CASSIGQGHEQYF. As DNA, the CDR3 is TGTGCCAGTAGTATCGGGCAGGGCCACGAGCAGTACTTC.